This record covers a single T cell receptor (beta chain). Which antigen it targets is not known. The input lacks base qualities; no much larger clone sits a single base away. This sample was included in a study of blood T cell repertoires in COVID-19 (dated by TCRdb to the early 2020s). Concerning the study at large: The collaborator samples originated in the United States, Italy and Spain and spanned the acute and convalescent phases of COVID-19. A freely available public database, intended as a resource for researchers studying the immune response to SARS-CoV-2, is where the repertoires were released. Samples came from the ongoing ImmuneRACE study (first 160 participants) plus 1,254 subjects from 6 global collaborators. The material from the prospective study consisted of cDNA or gDNA derived from T cells, B-cell-depleted T cells, or PBMCs. HLA class I and class II types, where available, came from metadata supplied by the sample provider rather than from assay-based typing. Subjects who had been exposed to COVID-19, were actively infected with it, or had recovered from it provided the deeply sampled blood TCRbeta repertoires that made up the dataset. Nearly every sample came with metadata listing a de-identified subject ID, COVID-19 status, age in years and sex. What the authors observed across the whole study: The quantity of clinical and demographic metadata differed by source and by participant and was supplied without curation.

The CDR3 sequence holds 15 residues, the cysteine and phenylalanine included. Only the CDR3 portion is preserved as DNA: 45 bases, with reading frame beginning at the first base. A distance of 14 bases separates the germline ends of V and J, which lose 2 bases and 4 bases respectively. Per the germline V gene (reference sequence), LNHDA is the CDR1 and SQIVND is the CDR2. In the prospective study, participants were about 18 to 89 years old, resided in approximately 25 geographic areas of the United States, and were enrolled through a virtual design. Cohort assignment in the prospective study relied on participant-reported clinical history from a screening survey and a study questionnaire. A participant counted as exposed if, within 2 weeks of entering the study, that participant had been in contact with someone who had a PCR-confirmed or clinician-diagnosed COVID-19 case. Mobile phlebotomists in the prospective study collected whole blood, serum and a nasopharyngeal or oropharyngeal swab from every participant. Participants in the prospective study had the option to provide additional blood draws and questionnaires over a roughly 2-month period. Prospective study blood samples were shipped either frozen or at room temperature before DNA extraction.

TCRbeta CDR3 regions were amplified from genomic DNA by means of the immunoSEQ Assay, a bias-controlled multiplex PCR. Per the source publication's procedure: Within the assay, amplification of reference gene primers was used to estimate how many nucleated cells each sample contained. To quantify the absolute abundance of each unique TCRbeta CDR3 rearrangement, sequence reads were collapsed and filtered. Productive Simpson clonality was computed per sample as the square root of Simpson's diversity index over productive rearrangements. Drawn from immuneACCESS, this table holds only the in-frame rearrangements with V and J called that TCRdb kept. Clones are partly lost; checked studies trace under half to an unresolved V gene and leave the rest unexplained. From that table come the V and J calls and clone size; the DNA was used to work out D and trimming. The sample yields 130,000 to 150,000 clones; over 80% were counted once. Roughly 5.7% of the sample belongs to the ten largest clones.

The sample taken for sequencing was PBMCs or T cells enriched from blood (not recorded which). The sequence links TRBV19 to TRBJ1-2; matching of 6 bases hints at TRBD1 as the D gene. The sequence was obtained from a woman between 50 and 59 years old who had been exposed to COVID-19. CDR3 loop: CASSIIPGAGYGYTF. The DNA sequence is TGTGCCAGTAGTATAATCCCAGGGGCAGGCTATGGCTACACCTTC.